A single sample gave rise to the 3 T cell receptor beta chains below, sequenced in a study of shared clonotypes between healthy human individuals. CD45RO-negative cells were positively selected for CCR7, leaving out terminally differentiated effector memory CD45RA+ cells. Assay: immunoSEQ multiplex PCR; the TCRdb copy retains only in-frame clones and omits some. The sample records about 590,000 clones, just under 97% being singletons. The sample consisted of naive CD8+ T cells sorted from blood. These receptors all stem from a woman between 25 and 40 years old in good health.

Points on this clone: Germline and junction disagree at one end, which may indicate a read error. The chain joins TRBV10-3 to TRBJ2-7; 10 nucleotides align to TRBD1. Per the germline V gene, CDR1 is ENHRY and CDR2 is SYGVKD. This CDR3 has 15 residues. CDR3 region: CVISDGTGAFDEQYF. In nucleotides, the CDR3 is TGTGTCATCAGTGATGGGACAGGGGCCTTCGACGAGCAGTACTTC.

This sequence joins TRBV27 and TRBJ2-1; D possibly corresponds to TRBD2 (5 bases). Germline lookup yields CDR1 MNHEY and CDR2 SMNVEV (reference sequence). The CDR3 has 16 amino acids. Trimming left V 1 base short and J 2 bases short, with 12 bases between. As DNA, the CDR3 is TGTGCCAGCAGTTTATTAGGGAGCAACCCCTACAATGAGCAGTTCTTC. Encoded protein: CASSLLGSNPYNEQFF.

Of note for this clone: The same CDR3 can be traced to other DNA sequences in this sample. V usage is TRBV2 and J usage is TRBJ2-7; D is undetermined. Trimming removed 4 bases from V and 2 bases from J, with 3 bases in between. The CDR3 runs to 11 residues. Germline V gives CDR1 SNHLY, CDR2 FYNNEI. CDR3 sequence: CASSGAYEQYF. The CDR3 region has the DNA TGTGCCAGCAGTGGGGCCTACGAGCAGTACTTC. The variable domain in full, with the rest retrieved from reference TRBV2 and TRBJ2-7, is EPEVTQTPSHQVTQMGQEVILRCVPISNHLYFYWYRQILGQKVEFLVSFYNNEISEKSEIFDDQFSVERPDGSNFTLKIRSTKLEDSAMYFCASSGAYEQYFGPGTRLTVT.